Listed below are T cell receptor beta chains from one sample, sequenced in a study of shared clonotypes between healthy human individuals. The protocol was immunoSEQ multiplex PCR, while the TCRdb copy is restricted to in-frame clones and leaves out a portion. The sample contains roughly 1,500,000 clones, 98% to 99% of which appear only once. Sequencing input: naive CD4+ T cells sorted from blood. These receptors were taken from a man under 40 in good health. Both conserved end residues are part of each CDR3. The D gene is left open where the match is weak. Clone size is not always given. Where it is, it says once, few, many or a class for expanded clones.

-	-	TRBV5-4	TRBJ1-2	TGTGCCAGCATTTCGTCTAACTATGGCTACACCTTC	CASISSNYGYTF
-	-	TRBV7-9	TRBJ1-2	TGTGCCAGCAGCTTCTACCTCCGGGGTACCTCAGAGGGCTACACCTTC	CASSFYLRGTSEGYTF
once	TRBD2	TRBV28	TRBJ2-7	TGTGCCAGCAGTTTTACTAGCGGGATCTACGAGCAGTACTTC	CASSFTSGIYEQYF
-	TRBD2	TRBV4-1	TRBJ2-1	TGCGCCAGCAGCCAAGCGGATCTAGCGGGTGGTTGGGTCAATGAGCAGTTCTTC	CASSQADLAGGWVNEQFF
-	TRBD1	TRBV5-1	TRBJ1-2	TGCGCCAGCAGCTCGCGGGGACACCGGGACAGCATTTCGGATGGCTACACCTTC	CASSSRGHRDSISDGYTF
once	-	TRBV6-5	TRBJ1-1	TGTGCCAGCGGACCTCGGTCCACTGAAGCTTTCTTT	CASGPRSTEAFF
once	TRBD1	TRBV23-1	TRBJ1-5	TGCGCCAGCGGGTCCGGGACAGGGTTTTTTCAGCCCCAGCATTTT	CASGSGTGFFQPQHF
-	TRBD2	TRBV4-1	TRBJ2-3	TGCGCCAGCAGCCAAGTGGAGACTAGCGGGAGGGCGGTAGATACGCAGTATTTT	CASSQVETSGRAVDTQYF
-	-	TRBV5-1	TRBJ2-2	TGCGCCAGCAGCTTGGCGGAGCGGGGACATTACACCGGGGAGCTGTTTTTT	CASSLAERGHYTGELFF
-	TRBD2	TRBV27	TRBJ2-1	TGTGCCAGCAGTGGATATCCGGGACTAGCGGGAGGGTCCTACAATGAGCAGTTCTTC	CASSGYPGLAGGSYNEQFF
-	TRBD1	TRBV6-5	TRBJ1-1	TGTGCCAGCAGCTACAGGGGGCCCTCGAACACTGAAGCTTTCTTT	CASSYRGPSNTEAFF
-	TRBD2	TRBV5-1	TRBJ2-3	TGCGCCAGCAGCGGTCTTGGACTAGAACGGACAGATACGCAGTATTTT	CASSGLGLERTDTQYF
-	-	TRBV29-1	TRBJ1-1	TGCAGCGTTACGACGAACACTGAAGCTTTCTTT	CSVTTNTEAFF
-	TRBD2	TRBV18	TRBJ2-2	TGTGCCAGCTCACCACTTGGGACTAGCCATACCGGGGAGCTGTTTTTT	CASSPLGTSHTGELFF
-	TRBD1	TRBV28	TRBJ1-1	TGTGCCAGCAGCCTCCCGGGACAGGGGGTGAGGACTGAAGCTTTCTTT	CASSLPGQGVRTEAFF
-	-	TRBV7-2	TRBJ2-3	TGTGCCAGCAGCTTAGTTGGGGATTCGAGCACAGATACGCAGTATTTT	CASSLVGDSSTDTQYF
-	TRBD2	TRBV7-2	TRBJ2-1	TGTGCCAGCAGCGCCTTGGGCGGGAGAGAATACAATGAGCAGTTCTTC	CASSALGGREYNEQFF
-	-	TRBV5-6	TRBJ2-2	TGTGCCAGCAGCTCCACCAGCCCCAGGGTTGACACCGGGGAGCTGTTTTTT	CASSSTSPRVDTGELFF
-	-	TRBV29-1	TRBJ2-3	TGCAGCGCGAGAGCCGTTTTAGGTAATACGCAGTATTTT	CSARAVLGNTQYF
-	-	TRBV29-1	TRBJ1-1	TGCAGCGTTGTGCTAAACACTGAAGCTTTCTTT	CSVVLNTEAFF
-	TRBD1	TRBV28	TRBJ2-7	TGTGCCAGCAATCGGGACAGACCCTACGAGCAGTACTTC	CASNRDRPYEQYF
-	TRBD1	TRBV18	TRBJ2-1	TGTGCCAGCTCACTCTCCGGGGCAGGGGGCGATTTCGACTACAATGAGCAGTTCTTC	CASSLSGAGGDFDYNEQFF
-	TRBD2	TRBV10-3	TRBJ2-1	TGTGCCATCAGTGAGTGGCTAGCGGGTGATAATGAGCAGTTCTTC	CAISEWLAGDNEQFF
-	-	TRBV18	TRBJ2-5	TGTGCCAGCTCACCACCCGGACGGAGCCAAGAGACCCAGTACTTC	CASSPPGRSQETQYF
-	TRBD2	TRBV20-1	TRBJ2-7	TGCAGTCCGGTAGCGGGAGAAGAGCAGTACTTC	CSPVAGEEQYF
once	-	TRBV18	TRBJ2-7	TGTGCCAGCTCACCACCGGGACTCAACTACGAGCAGTACTTC	CASSPPGLNYEQYF
-	-	TRBV5-4	TRBJ2-2	TGTGCCAGCAGCCCCATCGGGGGGAACACCGGGGAGCTGTTTTTT	CASSPIGGNTGELFF
-	-	TRBV5-1	TRBJ1-1	TGCGCCAGCAGCTTGGCACGGCAGAACACTGAAGCTTTCTTT	CASSLARQNTEAFF
once	-	TRBV4-3	TRBJ2-3	TGCGCCAGCAGCCAAGCGGGGTCCACAGATACGCAGTATTTT	CASSQAGSTDTQYF
-	-	TRBV11-2	TRBJ2-7	TGTGCCAGCAGCCCCCTTGTGGGTGGCGGGTATCCCTACGAGCAGTACTTC	CASSPLVGGGYPYEQYF
-	-	TRBV18	TRBJ2-5	TGTGCCAGCTCAGGGGACGGGGAGACCCAGTACTTC	CASSGDGETQYF
-	TRBD2	TRBV6-5	TRBJ2-7	TGTGCCAGCAGCCCCAGCGGGAGGCTCTACGAGCAGTACTTC	CASSPSGRLYEQYF
-	TRBD2	TRBV7-8	TRBJ2-2	TGTGCCAGCAGCACCCGGACTAGAACCCCCGGGGAGCTGTTTTTT	CASSTRTRTPGELFF
-	-	TRBV27	TRBJ2-2	TGTGCCAGCAGTTTTCGAGTAGCGGACACCGGGGAGCTGTTTTTT	CASSFRVADTGELFF
-	TRBD2	TRBV7-2	TRBJ2-3	TGTGCCAGCAGCCAAATGGGACTAGCCCTCACAGATACGCAGTATTTT	CASSQMGLALTDTQYF
-	-	TRBV6-1	TRBJ2-3	TGTGCCAGCAACCGGGGGGGACAGGGAGCAGATACGCAGTATTTT	CASNRGGQGADTQYF
-	TRBD2	TRBV18	TRBJ2-4	TGTGCCAGCTCACCTTTAAGAGTAGCGGGAGGGAAAAACATTCAGTACTTC	CASSPLRVAGGKNIQYF
-	-	TRBV5-1	TRBJ2-4	TGCGCCAGCAGCTTGGTAGGGGGAGGAAACATTCAGTACTTC	CASSLVGGGNIQYF
-	TRBD1	TRBV27	TRBJ2-7	TGTGCCAGCAGTACCTACGGGACAGGTAAATACGAGCAGTACTTC	CASSTYGTGKYEQYF
-	TRBD1	TRBV19	TRBJ1-1	TGTGCCAGTAGTACCCCAGGGACAGTCAACACTGAAGCTTTCTTT	CASSTPGTVNTEAFF
-	-	TRBV5-4	TRBJ2-5	TGTGCCAGCAGCTTGGCAGGGGCATCGGGCGAGACCCAGTACTTC	CASSLAGASGETQYF
-	-	TRBV18	TRBJ2-3	TGTGCCAGCTCACCTTACCAGGCAGATACGCAGTATTTT	CASSPYQADTQYF
-	-	TRBV9	TRBJ1-1	TGTGCCAGCAGCGTAGGTGGAGGTATTGTAACTGAAGCTTTCTTT	CASSVGGGIVTEAFF
-	-	TRBV7-2	TRBJ2-3	TGTGCCAGCAGCTTAGTCGACACGGATACGCAGTATTTT	CASSLVDTDTQYF
-	-	TRBV27	TRBJ1-5	TGTGCCAGCAGTTGGGTGGGGAATCAGCCCCAGCATTTT	CASSWVGNQPQHF
-	TRBD2	TRBV7-9	TRBJ2-1	TGTGCCAGCAGCTCATTTCGCACTAGCGGGAGTCCCCATGAGCAGTTCTTC	CASSSFRTSGSPHEQFF
-	-	TRBV7-6	TRBJ2-2	TGTGCCAGCAGCTTAGGGGGATTTGGCACCGGGGAGCTGTTTTTT	CASSLGGFGTGELFF
-	TRBD2	TRBV7-2	TRBJ2-7	TGTGCCAGCAGGACTAGCGGGAGGTACGAGCAGTACTTC	CASRTSGRYEQYF
-	TRBD2	TRBV18	TRBJ2-1	TGTGCCAGCTCACCACCGGGACTAGCGGGAATCGGGTCGCAGTTCTTC	CASSPPGLAGIGSQFF
once	TRBD1	TRBV29-1	TRBJ1-1	TGCAGCGTTCGAGACAGGGTTCATTCTGAAGCTTTCTTT	CSVRDRVHSEAFF
-	-	TRBV29-1	TRBJ2-3	TGCAGCGTTCTGGCAGATACGCAGTATTTT	CSVLADTQYF
-	-	TRBV6-5	TRBJ2-2	TGTGCCAGCAGTTACGGTATAGGGACCACCGGGGAGCTGTTTTTT	CASSYGIGTTGELFF
-	TRBD2	TRBV5-1	TRBJ2-7	TGCGCCAGCACCACCGGACTAGCGGGTCCCTCCTGGGAGCAGTACTTC	CASTTGLAGPSWEQYF
once	-	TRBV7-8	TRBJ2-1	TGTGCCAGCAGCCTACGGGGCGGTGCGTACAATGAGCAGTTCTTC	CASSLRGGAYNEQFF